This T cell receptor beta chain comes out of a study of radiotherapy plus CTLA-4 blockade in lung cancer. Study findings and constraints: Tumor-derived TCR clones expanded in blood after radiotherapy plus ipilimumab. Dynamics of early blood T cell clones, together with interferon-beta, were reportedly the best predictors of response.

The CDR3 sequence is 15 residues long. The germline V gene encodes CDR1 SGHRS and CDR2 YFSETQ. J lost 0 bases, V lost 7 bases, and 7 bases had no gene match. To note about this clone: Its antigen is not identified.

The repertoire was sequenced with immunoSEQ multiplex PCR; TCRdb's copy has only in-frame clones and lacks some. This sample has approximately 49,000 clones, with approximately 84% found just once. The sequenced sample was peripheral blood, obtained from a patient treated with radiotherapy plus ipilimumab. The rearrangement uses TRBV5-1 and TRBJ2-1, with TRBD2 matching over 7 bases. The source is a human donor with non-small cell lung cancer whose response to radiotherapy plus ipilimumab could not be evaluated. DNA for the CDR3: TGCGCCAGCCTACCCAGCGGGGCCTCCTACAATGAGCAGTTCTTC. Translation gives CASLPSGASYNEQFF.